The rows below give T cell receptor beta chains drawn from one sample of a study of Ad26.COV2.S vaccination and SARS-CoV-2 variants. The method was immunoSEQ multiplex PCR; TCRdb's version includes in-frame clones alone and lacks a portion of them. The sample comprises roughly 100,000 clones, around three quarters of which are singletons, and about 18% rests with the top ten. Sequencing was performed on peripheral blood, taken after recovery from COVID-19. The receptors here all came from a human donor who had recovered from COVID-19. Both conserved end residues are part of each CDR3. Each record gives: clone size, J gene, V gene, D gene, CDR3 DNA, CDR3 protein. The D gene is left open where the match is weak. The size field is filled for only some rows; it gives once, few, many or a size class.

clone size: NA
J gene: TRBJ2-7
V gene: TRBV28
D gene: NA
CDR3 DNA: TGTGCCAGCAGTTTAGTCGGGCTCGTGTACGAGCAGTACTTC
CDR3 protein: CASSLVGLVYEQYF

clone size: NA
J gene: TRBJ2-1
V gene: TRBV7-9
D gene: NA
CDR3 DNA: TGTGCCAGCAGCTCCCAGGGATTTAATGAGCAGTTCTTC
CDR3 protein: CASSSQGFNEQFF

clone size: NA
J gene: TRBJ2-1
V gene: TRBV11-2
D gene: TRBD2
CDR3 DNA: TGTGCCAGCAGCTTAAACCTCCTAGCGGGGGATTCCAATGAGCAGTTCTTC
CDR3 protein: CASSLNLLAGDSNEQFF

clone size: NA
J gene: TRBJ2-5
V gene: TRBV11-1
D gene: NA
CDR3 DNA: TGTGCCAGCAGCTTAGGACAGGAGGGGACCCAGTACTTC
CDR3 protein: CASSLGQEGTQYF

clone size: NA
J gene: TRBJ2-3
V gene: TRBV19
D gene: NA
CDR3 DNA: TGTGCCAGTAGTATTAGGTGGGGGGGCCGAAGCCCAGATACGCAGTATTTT
CDR3 protein: CASSIRWGGRSPDTQYF

clone size: once
J gene: TRBJ2-3
V gene: TRBV11-3
D gene: NA
CDR3 DNA: TGTGCCAGCAGCTTAGGGCCTAGCACAGATACGCAGTATTTT
CDR3 protein: CASSLGPSTDTQYF

clone size: NA
J gene: TRBJ1-2
V gene: TRBV27
D gene: TRBD1
CDR3 DNA: TGTGCCAGCAGTCTGCTACCGGGACAGATCTATGGCTACACCTTC
CDR3 protein: CASSLLPGQIYGYTF

clone size: NA
J gene: TRBJ1-1
V gene: TRBV20-1
D gene: TRBD1
CDR3 DNA: TGCAGTGCTAGTGACAGGGGATGGATTGACACTGAAGCTTTCTTT
CDR3 protein: CSASDRGWIDTEAFF

clone size: NA
J gene: TRBJ1-4
V gene: TRBV3-1/TRBV3-2
D gene: NA
CDR3 DNA: TGTGCCAGCAGCCAAGTTTTTGTGCCGGGAGCGGACCTGTTTTTT
CDR3 protein: CASSQVFVPGADLFF

clone size: NA
J gene: TRBJ2-3
V gene: TRBV30
D gene: TRBD2
CDR3 DNA: TGTGCCTGGAGTGTACGTACGGGGGGTTCTGCAGATACGCAGTATTTT
CDR3 protein: CAWSVRTGGSADTQYF

clone size: NA
J gene: TRBJ1-2
V gene: TRBV6-1
D gene: NA
CDR3 DNA: TGTGCCAGCAGTGAAGCTTTCCATGGCTACACCTTC
CDR3 protein: CASSEAFHGYTF

clone size: NA
J gene: TRBJ1-5
V gene: TRBV6-6
D gene: NA
CDR3 DNA: TGTGCCAGCAGCCCAAATAGCAATCAGCCCCAGCATTTT
CDR3 protein: CASSPNSNQPQHF

clone size: NA
J gene: TRBJ2-1
V gene: TRBV5-4
D gene: TRBD1
CDR3 DNA: TGTGCCAGCAGCTTGGGACAGGGCATCAATGAGCAGTTCTTC
CDR3 protein: CASSLGQGINEQFF

clone size: NA
J gene: TRBJ2-2
V gene: TRBV11-3
D gene: NA
CDR3 DNA: TGTGCCAGCAGCTTAGGAGGGGGGGCGAACACCGGGGAGCTGTTTTTT
CDR3 protein: CASSLGGGANTGELFF

clone size: NA
J gene: TRBJ1-1
V gene: TRBV28
D gene: NA
CDR3 DNA: TGTGCCAGCAGTTCCCACCAGGAAGACACTGAAGCTTTCTTT
CDR3 protein: CASSSHQEDTEAFF

clone size: few
J gene: TRBJ2-2
V gene: TRBV7-2
D gene: TRBD2
CDR3 DNA: TGTGCCAGCAGCTTAGCGGGGTCGGGAGGGATGTTTTTT
CDR3 protein: CASSLAGSGGMFF

clone size: once
J gene: TRBJ1-6
V gene: TRBV12-3/TRBV12-4
D gene: TRBD1
CDR3 DNA: TGTGCCACGAGCAGGGACAGGGGGGAACCCCTCCACTTT
CDR3 protein: CATSRDRGEPLHF

clone size: NA
J gene: TRBJ2-3
V gene: TRBV9
D gene: NA
CDR3 DNA: TGTGCCAGCAGCCGGCGGTTGACAGATACGCAGTATTTT
CDR3 protein: CASSRRLTDTQYF

clone size: NA
J gene: TRBJ2-7
V gene: TRBV29-1
D gene: NA
CDR3 DNA: TGCAGCGTTCGCCAGGGACACTACGAGCAGTACTTC
CDR3 protein: CSVRQGHYEQYF

clone size: NA
J gene: TRBJ1-6
V gene: TRBV6-5
D gene: NA
CDR3 DNA: TGTGCCAGCAGAACAGAGCTCTCAGGTTCACCCCTCCACTTT
CDR3 protein: CASRTELSGSPLHF

clone size: few
J gene: TRBJ2-3
V gene: TRBV5-1
D gene: NA
CDR3 DNA: TGCGCCAGCAGCTTGGGGGCAGTGGGGAACACAGATACGCAGTATTTT
CDR3 protein: CASSLGAVGNTDTQYF

clone size: NA
J gene: TRBJ1-1
V gene: TRBV19
D gene: NA
CDR3 DNA: TGTGCCAGTAATATGGTGGGCATGAACACTGAAGCTTTCTTT
CDR3 protein: CASNMVGMNTEAFF

clone size: NA
J gene: TRBJ1-6
V gene: TRBV3-1/TRBV3-2
D gene: NA
CDR3 DNA: TGTGCCAGCAGCCTAGGCCTTGGACCCTATAATTCACCCCTCCACTTT
CDR3 protein: CASSLGLGPYNSPLHF

clone size: NA
J gene: TRBJ2-5
V gene: TRBV12-5
D gene: TRBD1
CDR3 DNA: TGTGCTAGTGGTTCGGGACAGGGGGAGACCCAGTACTTC
CDR3 protein: CASGSGQGETQYF

clone size: NA
J gene: TRBJ1-5
V gene: TRBV28
D gene: NA
CDR3 DNA: TGTGCCAGCACCGTAGCGAGCAATCAGCCCCAGCATTTT
CDR3 protein: CASTVASNQPQHF

clone size: NA
J gene: TRBJ2-7
V gene: TRBV7-6
D gene: TRBD2
CDR3 DNA: TGTGCCAGCAGCTCTGCGGGGGTGCCGGACGAGCAGTACTTC
CDR3 protein: CASSSAGVPDEQYF

clone size: NA
J gene: TRBJ1-1
V gene: TRBV30
D gene: NA
CDR3 DNA: TGTGCCTGGTGGGTCAGGACTGAAGCTTTCTTT
CDR3 protein: CAWWVRTEAFF

clone size: NA
J gene: TRBJ2-2
V gene: TRBV18
D gene: NA
CDR3 DNA: TGTGCCAGCTCACCGACCCGGGACCGCGCGGCGGGGGAGCTGTTTTTT
CDR3 protein: CASSPTRDRAAGELFF

clone size: once
J gene: TRBJ2-3
V gene: TRBV7-9
D gene: NA
CDR3 DNA: TGTGCCAGCAGCCCGACCCTGGCGAGCACAGATACGCAGTATTTT
CDR3 protein: CASSPTLASTDTQYF

clone size: NA
J gene: TRBJ2-7
V gene: TRBV28
D gene: TRBD2
CDR3 DNA: TGTGCCAGCAGTTTACCTAGCGGGGGGGTCGACGAGCAGTACTTC
CDR3 protein: CASSLPSGGVDEQYF

clone size: NA
J gene: TRBJ1-2
V gene: TRBV30
D gene: NA
CDR3 DNA: TGTGCCTGGTCCTTGTATGAGGTATCCTCCGGGAGCTACACCTTC
CDR3 protein: CAWSLYEVSSGSYTF

clone size: NA
J gene: TRBJ1-6
V gene: TRBV5-4
D gene: NA
CDR3 DNA: TGTGCCAGCAGCTTTGATCAGGGAAGATCACCCCTCCACTTT
CDR3 protein: CASSFDQGRSPLHF

clone size: NA
J gene: TRBJ2-7
V gene: TRBV29-1
D gene: NA
CDR3 DNA: TGCAGCGCCCTAGACAGTCTTGGGCCCTACGAGCAGTACTTC
CDR3 protein: CSALDSLGPYEQYF

clone size: NA
J gene: TRBJ2-3
V gene: TRBV30
D gene: TRBD2
CDR3 DNA: TGTGCCTGGAGTGCTGGTAGCGGGGTACTTGAGACGCAGTATTTT
CDR3 protein: CAWSAGSGVLETQYF

clone size: NA
J gene: TRBJ2-1
V gene: TRBV11-3
D gene: TRBD2
CDR3 DNA: TGTGCCAGCAGCTTAGATAGCGGGGGGGTTTATAATGAGCAGTTCTTC
CDR3 protein: CASSLDSGGVYNEQFF

clone size: NA
J gene: TRBJ2-1
V gene: TRBV2
D gene: TRBD2
CDR3 DNA: TGTGCCAGCAGTGCCAGCGGGGGTAGGAGCGATGAGCAGTTCTTC
CDR3 protein: CASSASGGRSDEQFF

clone size: NA
J gene: TRBJ1-3
V gene: TRBV6-5
D gene: NA
CDR3 DNA: TGTGCCAGCCAGGACATATCAGGAAACACCATATATTTT
CDR3 protein: CASQDISGNTIYF

clone size: few
J gene: TRBJ1-4
V gene: TRBV12-1
D gene: NA
CDR3 DNA: TGTGCCAGCAGCCCCCCAGGGGACAGGGGGCGAAGAAAACTGTTTTTT
CDR3 protein: CASSPPGDRGRRKLFF

clone size: once
J gene: TRBJ1-1
V gene: TRBV2
D gene: TRBD1
CDR3 DNA: TGTGCCAGCAGTGTACAGGGGTTATGGGCTTTCTTT
CDR3 protein: CASSVQGLWAFF

clone size: NA
J gene: TRBJ2-1
V gene: TRBV19
D gene: TRBD2
CDR3 DNA: TGTGCCAGTAGCCTAATTCGACTAGCGGGGGTGACAGGGCTACGCAATGAGCAGTTCTTC
CDR3 protein: CASSLIRLAGVTGLRNEQFF

clone size: once
J gene: TRBJ2-7
V gene: TRBV7-2
D gene: TRBD1
CDR3 DNA: TGTGCCAGCAGAGAGAACTCCGGGACAGAAGTCTACGAGCAGTACTTC
CDR3 protein: CASRENSGTEVYEQYF

clone size: NA
J gene: TRBJ1-4
V gene: TRBV5-1
D gene: NA
CDR3 DNA: TGCGCCAGCAGCTCCAATGGGGACGAAAAACTGTTTTTT
CDR3 protein: CASSSNGDEKLFF

clone size: NA
J gene: TRBJ2-1
V gene: TRBV6-5
D gene: TRBD1
CDR3 DNA: TGTGCCAGCACCCCGGGACACAGGGGGAATGAGCAGTTCTTC
CDR3 protein: CASTPGHRGNEQFF

clone size: NA
J gene: TRBJ1-1
V gene: TRBV3-1/TRBV3-2
D gene: NA
CDR3 DNA: TGTGCCAGCAGTTACAGGGACACCACTGAAGCTTTCTTT
CDR3 protein: CASSYRDTTEAFF

clone size: NA
J gene: TRBJ1-2
V gene: TRBV7-3
D gene: NA
CDR3 DNA: TGTGCCAGCAGCCCGGGACTCCAAGATGGCTACACCTTC
CDR3 protein: CASSPGLQDGYTF

clone size: NA
J gene: TRBJ2-7
V gene: TRBV10-3
D gene: NA
CDR3 DNA: TGTGCCATCAGTGCTCGTCGATACGAGCAGTACTTC
CDR3 protein: CAISARRYEQYF

clone size: few
J gene: TRBJ2-1
V gene: TRBV7-2
D gene: NA
CDR3 DNA: TGTGCCAGCAGCTCCCAGAGAAGGAATGAGCAGTTCTTC
CDR3 protein: CASSSQRRNEQFF

clone size: NA
J gene: TRBJ2-7
V gene: TRBV28
D gene: NA
CDR3 DNA: TGTGCCAGCAGTTATCCGGAAGGTCTGGGAGGCGAGCAGTACTTC
CDR3 protein: CASSYPEGLGGEQYF

clone size: NA
J gene: TRBJ1-2
V gene: TRBV28
D gene: NA
CDR3 DNA: TGTGCCAGCAGCTTACCAACAGGGTTGTTTGGCTATGGCTACACCTTC
CDR3 protein: CASSLPTGLFGYGYTF

clone size: NA
J gene: TRBJ2-5
V gene: TRBV24-1
D gene: TRBD2
CDR3 DNA: TGTGCCACCAGTATGGGGGGGCAAGAGACCCAGTACTTC
CDR3 protein: CATSMGGQETQYF

clone size: once
J gene: TRBJ1-2
V gene: TRBV3-1/TRBV3-2
D gene: TRBD1
CDR3 DNA: TGTGCCAGCAGCCATAGGGACAGGGGTAACTATGGCTACACCTTC
CDR3 protein: CASSHRDRGNYGYTF